The TCR beta chain described here comes from a study of shared clonotypes between healthy human individuals. Replicate PCRs run on sorted subsets employed around 200 ng DNA, 30,000 to 35,000 T cell genomes. TCRdb's copy holds only in-frame clones and misses some; the assay was immunoSEQ multiplex PCR. There are under 2.5 million clones in the sample; just under 95% occur only once, and 0.3% to 0.4% lies in the top ten. Trimming at V came to 3 bases and at J to 4 bases, leaving 8 bases not matched to a gene. Looked up from germline, CDR1 is MDHEN and CDR2 is SYDVKM. The CDR3 loop spans 15 amino acids.

Sequences were obtained from naive CD4+ T cells from PBMCs. Subset described: CD45RA+ positively selected. This TCR was sampled from a young man in good health. Some clones in this sample may be carry-over from other donors' samples. The V gene is TRBV28, the J gene TRBJ2-7, with TRBD1 identical over 8 bases. This chain's CDR3 is CASSFARQGWYEQYF. The CDR3, as DNA: TGTGCCAGCAGTTTTGCGCGACAGGGGTGGTACGAGCAGTACTTC. The whole variable domain, remainder taken from reference TRBV28 and TRBJ2-7, is DVKVTQSSRYLVKRTGEKVFLECVQDMDHENMFWYRQDPGLGLRLIYFSYDVKMKEKGDIPEGYSVSREKKERFSLILESASTNQTSMYLCASSFARQGWYEQYFGPGTRLTVT.